These T cell receptor beta chains were read from a single sample in a study of blood T cell repertoires in COVID-19. Some clones are missing from TCRdb's copy, which holds only in-frame ones; the method was immunoSEQ multiplex PCR. This table has under 200,000 clones, 87% appearing once. The sequencing sample was made of peripheral blood. The receptors stem from a man aged 55 to 70 with active or convalescent COVID-19. CDR3s include the opening cysteine and the closing phenylalanine or tryptophan. Each record gives: D gene, V gene, CDR3 length, J gene, clone size, CDR3 protein, CDR3 DNA. The D gene is left open where the match is weak. For some rows the clone size is stated as once, few or many, or as a class when expanded; others skip it.

>TRBD1|TRBV29-1|15|TRBJ1-2|NA
CSVVDRGLNWYGYTF
TGCAGCGTTGTGGACAGGGGGCTTAATTGGTATGGCTACACCTTC
>TRBD1|TRBV6-5|15|TRBJ1-3|NA
CASSPGTGSGNTIYF
TGTGCCAGCAGTCCAGGGACAGGCTCTGGAAACACCATATATTTT
>NA|TRBV5-5|16|TRBJ2-7|NA
CASSSSIPTANYEQYF
TGTGCCAGCAGCTCCTCAATTCCGACAGCAAACTACGAGCAGTACTTC
>TRBD1|TRBV7-9|18|TRBJ1-6|NA
CASSEGTGKAIDNSPLHF
TGTGCCAGCAGCGAAGGGACAGGGAAAGCGATTGATAATTCACCCCTCCACTTT
>NA|TRBV6-5|12|TRBJ1-3|once
CASGNTGNTIYF
TGTGCCAGCGGCAACACTGGAAACACCATATATTTT
>NA|TRBV3-1/TRBV3-2|16|TRBJ1-6|NA
CASSQTGTRSNSPLHF
TGTGCCAGCAGCCAAACCGGGACACGATCCAATTCACCCCTCCACTTT
>NA|TRBV2|12|TRBJ1-2|NA
CASSEANYGYTF
TGTGCCAGCAGTGAGGCCAACTATGGCTACACCTTC
>TRBD1|TRBV27|17|TRBJ2-6|once
CASSSGQGARGANVLTF
TGTGCCAGCAGTTCGGGACAGGGGGCGCGTGGGGCCAACGTCCTGACTTTC
>TRBD1|TRBV19|19|TRBJ1-6|NA
CASSIRPLGRGLRSSPLHF
TGTGCCAGTAGTATAAGGCCACTGGGCAGGGGGCTAAGAAGTTCACCCCTCCACTTT
>TRBD1|TRBV6-5|15|TRBJ2-3|NA
CASSPADRGTDTQYF
TGTGCCAGCAGCCCCGCGGACAGGGGCACAGATACGCAGTATTTT
>TRBD1|TRBV6-6|15|TRBJ1-3|NA
CASIRQGVSGNTIYF
TGTGCCAGTATAAGACAGGGAGTAAGTGGAAACACCATATATTTT
>NA|TRBV7-8|13|TRBJ1-3|once
CASVDKRGNTIYF
TGTGCCAGTGTGGACAAGAGGGGAAACACCATATATTTT
>NA|TRBV27|15|TRBJ1-1|once
CASSFNRGGNTEAFF
TGTGCCAGCAGTTTTAATCGAGGCGGGAACACTGAAGCTTTCTTT
>NA|TRBV10-3|12|TRBJ1-1|NA
CAINDRNTEAFF
TGTGCCATCAATGACAGAAACACTGAAGCTTTCTTT
>TRBD1|TRBV19|14|TRBJ1-1|NA
CASSHRGSDTEAFF
TGTGCCAGTAGCCACAGGGGGTCTGACACTGAAGCTTTCTTT
>NA|TRBV9|13|TRBJ2-2|once
CASSQVYTGELFF
TGTGCCAGCAGCCAGGTCTACACCGGGGAGCTGTTTTTT
>NA|TRBV2|17|TRBJ2-2|NA
CASRRRPDSPNTGELFF
TGTGCCAGCAGAAGAAGGCCGGACAGCCCGAACACCGGGGAGCTGTTTTTT
>NA|TRBV4-1|14|TRBJ2-1|NA
CASSLRTVNNEQFF
TGCGCCAGCAGCCTTAGGACAGTTAACAATGAGCAGTTCTTC
>TRBD1|TRBV10-3|12|TRBJ1-2|NA
CAIRITGAGYTF
TGTGCCATCAGAATTACAGGGGCTGGCTACACCTTC
>TRBD1|TRBV6-5|13|TRBJ1-5|NA
CASNAGTGNPQHF
TGTGCCAGCAATGCCGGGACAGGGAATCCCCAGCATTTT
>NA|TRBV5-1|14|TRBJ2-3|NA
CASSRQGHTDTQYF
TGCGCCAGCAGTCGGCAGGGCCACACAGATACGCAGTATTTT
>NA|TRBV30|13|TRBJ1-6|NA
CAVGGRNNSPLHF
TGTGCCGTTGGCGGGCGGAATAATTCACCCCTCCACTTT
>NA|TRBV5-1|14|TRBJ1-1|NA
CASSLQGMNTEAFF
TGCGCCAGCAGCTTGCAGGGGATGAACACTGAAGCTTTCTTT
>NA|TRBV12-3/TRBV12-4|13|TRBJ1-3|NA
CASSRSSGNTIYF
TGTGCCAGCAGTCGCTCTAGTGGAAACACCATATATTTT
>TRBD1|TRBV4-1|15|TRBJ1-5|NA
CASSQGAGGYQPQHF
TGCGCCAGCAGCCAAGGGGCAGGGGGTTATCAGCCCCAGCATTTT
>NA|TRBV5-1|14|TRBJ2-5|few
CASSFRARQETQYF
TGCGCCAGCAGCTTCAGGGCCCGACAAGAGACCCAGTACTTC
>TRBD2|TRBV5-4|16|TRBJ2-3|NA
CASSSRSSGVGDTQYF
TGTGCCAGCAGCTCAAGGAGTAGCGGGGTTGGAGATACGCAGTATTTT
>NA|TRBV9|14|TRBJ2-1|NA
CASSVDSGYNEQFF
TGTGCCAGCAGCGTAGATAGCGGTTACAATGAGCAGTTCTTC
>NA|TRBV11-2|12|TRBJ2-7|many
CASSRFSYEQYF
TGTGCCAGCAGCCGTTTCTCCTACGAGCAGTACTTC
>NA|TRBV12-3/TRBV12-4|13|TRBJ2-3|NA
CASASGYTDTQYF
TGTGCCAGCGCTTCGGGGTACACAGATACGCAGTATTTT
>NA|TRBV2|13|TRBJ1-5|few
CASSVQSNQPQHF
TGTGCCAGCAGTGTACAGAGCAATCAGCCCCAGCATTTT
>NA|TRBV5-6|14|TRBJ2-7|NA
CASSLSGDSYEQYF
TGTGCCAGCAGCTTATCCGGGGACTCCTACGAGCAGTACTTC
>NA|TRBV9|13|TRBJ1-2|NA
CASSVDRAGGYTF
TGTGCCAGCAGCGTAGACAGGGCAGGAGGCTACACCTTC
>TRBD1|TRBV19|15|TRBJ1-1|once
CASSIWAGGSIMAFF
TGTGCCAGTAGTATATGGGCAGGGGGCAGCATCATGGCTTTCTTT
>TRBD1|TRBV6-5|15|TRBJ1-4|NA
CASRTGAGVNEKLFF
TGTGCCAGCAGGACAGGGGCTGGGGTTAATGAAAAACTGTTTTTT
>NA|TRBV15|13|TRBJ1-3|NA
CATSRYSGNTIYF
TGTGCCACCAGCAGATATTCTGGAAACACCATATATTTT
>TRBD2|TRBV29-1|15|TRBJ2-5|once
CSVDFLAGRKETQYF
TGCAGCGTTGATTTCTTAGCGGGGCGTAAAGAGACCCAGTACTTC
>TRBD2|TRBV27|15|TRBJ2-5|NA
CASSPFSGGQETQYF
TGTGCCAGCAGTCCGTTTAGCGGGGGCCAAGAGACCCAGTACTTC
>NA|TRBV2|12|TRBJ1-2|NA
CASSEGARGYTF
TGTGCCAGCAGTGAGGGGGCTCGGGGCTACACCTTC
>TRBD1|TRBV5-1|16|TRBJ2-2|NA
CASSHGTGGDTGELFF
TGCGCCAGCAGCCACGGGACAGGGGGCGATACCGGGGAGCTGTTTTTT
>NA|TRBV3-1/TRBV3-2|16|TRBJ2-3|NA
CASSQNQGIGTDTQYF
TGTGCCAGCAGCCAAAACCAGGGAATTGGGACAGATACGCAGTATTTT
>NA|TRBV7-2|15|TRBJ1-2|NA
CASSLAQAANYGYTF
TGTGCCAGCAGCTTAGCCCAGGCAGCTAACTATGGCTACACCTTC
>NA|TRBV30|17|TRBJ1-6|NA
CAWSVRQVSSYNSPLHF
TGTGCCTGGAGTGTACGTCAGGTGAGCTCCTATAATTCACCCCTCCACTTT
>TRBD2|TRBV9|17|TRBJ2-3|NA
CASSVVSSGGPTDTQYF
TGTGCCAGCAGCGTAGTGTCTAGCGGGGGCCCCACAGATACGCAGTATTTT
>NA|TRBV5-1|14|TRBJ1-1|NA
CASSLGPGSTEAFF
TGCGCCAGCAGCTTGGGTCCGGGTAGCACTGAAGCTTTCTTT
>NA|TRBV3-1/TRBV3-2|15|TRBJ2-7|NA
CASSQSYRGIDEQYF
TGTGCCAGCAGCCAATCGTATAGGGGGATCGACGAGCAGTACTTC
>TRBD1|TRBV3-1/TRBV3-2|16|TRBJ1-5|NA
CASSPGDRGSNQPQHF
TGTGCCAGCAGCCCGGGGGACAGGGGAAGCAATCAGCCCCAGCATTTT
>TRBD1|TRBV5-1|16|TRBJ2-4|few
CASSLVQGVPKNIQYF
TGCGCCAGCAGCTTGGTGCAGGGGGTACCCAAAAACATTCAGTACTTC
>TRBD1|TRBV27|15|TRBJ1-6|NA
CATKQGNRDNSPLHF
TGTGCCACCAAACAGGGGAACCGTGATAATTCACCCCTCCACTTT